This T cell receptor beta chain was captured in a study of cytomegalovirus exposure and HLA in healthy donors (dated by TCRdb to about 2017). Background on the whole study: An earlier analysis of some 500 of the donors reported roughly 300 Gb of sequence data and roughly 110 million unique TCR beta sequences from roughly 200 million T cells. An earlier analysis of roughly 580 of the donors used high-throughput TCR beta sequencing to judge whether each TCR beta V gene segment behaved as functional or pseudogenic. In addition to the first cohort of 500 to 850 subjects, a separate validation cohort of 120 different subjects was used. In the later analysis, no new phenotypic data were used to find candidate immune exposures; instead, reliance was placed on TCR beta sequences and their occurrence across donors. The number of typed donors differed by locus: about 620-630 for A, B, C, DRB1 and DQB1; approximately 520 for DQA1; 606 for DPA1; and some 450 for DPB1. The study aimed to test whether cataloging public T cell receptors could reveal signatures of past pathogen exposure. Genome-wide SNP genotypes for about 55% of the roughly 670 donors were used in a later genetic analysis, which treated that subset as a discovery cohort. Alongside the repertoire data, information on donor age, sex, ethnicity and CMV serostatus was compiled. A later analysis re-examined previously published TCR beta repertoires from around 670 donors and added high-resolution HLA genotyping to investigate patterns of TCR occurrence. Among 398 genotyped donors of the cohort, an average of roughly 230,000 unique TCR beta nucleotide sequences was sequenced per donor, of which about 18% were non-productive. Every repertoire in the discovery cohort had been generated on one and the same sequencing platform. Class I and class II HLA loci were covered by the typing at four-digit resolution. An early release that covered fewer than 800 HLA-typed donors contained approximately 300 gigabases of sequencing data and roughly 84 million unique TCR sequences. The study profiled the T cell repertoires of under 700 subjects by immunosequencing and related them to cytomegalovirus serostatus. To predict cytomegalovirus infection status, the study combined high-throughput TCR immunosequencing, statistical association of individual TCRs with disease status, and machine learning. Of the roughly 400 genotyped donors, roughly 80% fell in the genetic ancestry cluster associated with self-reported Caucasian donors. Because of strong linkage in the cohort, 5 or 6 DR-DQ haplotypes were treated as single units for association and clustering. Beyond this particular receptor, the publication reports: A further reported finding was that TCR beta sequences accurately predicted the HLA-A and HLA-B alleles for most subjects in the first cohort. A few of the identified cytomegalovirus-associated TCR beta chains were confirmed in vitro to be specific for cytomegalovirus antigens. Most CMV-associated TCR beta chains appeared to be HLA-restricted in a later analysis, and the HLA associations seemed to be driven largely by CMV exposure. The presence/absence analyses assumed that sequencing depth was roughly uniform across donors, and that assumption may not be true. While some public TCRs were present in many individuals, most TCR sequences turned up only very rarely across donors. The cohort was sequenced for TCR beta chains only, and without alpha or paired-chain data the features that could be detected were limited. A later analysis reported that several top co-occurrence clusters appeared linked to parvovirus B19, influenza, CMV and Epstein-Barr virus. A later genetic analysis associated a missense DCLRE1C variant with V-gene and J-gene trimming of TCR beta chains, and an independent cohort replicated the association. Strong co-occurrence of HLA alleles, especially DR and DQ, made assigning TCR associations to individual alleles difficult. Correlated functional status among segregating V segments might reflect linkage disequilibrium, but an unknown experimental factor could not be ruled out. In the study, about 150 TCR beta chains were listed as associated with cytomegalovirus. In a later analysis, HLA-associated TCR beta chains were found to be more clonally expanded and to have lower generation probabilities than equally common non-associated chains. The sequencing pipeline was judged likely to have produced a cluster of highly shared sequence variants as a technical artifact. A later genetic analysis reported fewer N-insertions in productive TCRs among donors in an Asian-associated ancestry cluster than the roughly 650-donor mean. An earlier analysis of some 560 of the donors showed that most TCR beta V segments appeared in productive rearrangements either about 87% or about 30% of the time, which broadly matched IMGT annotations. Some IMGT-functional V segments, including TRBV6-2 and TRBV6-3, could not be distinguished by the 87-base-pair reads and were therefore excluded. For the cohort, immune exposure information was limited to CMV serostatus. In both the original and validation cohorts, the classifier was reported to diagnose cytomegalovirus status with high specificity and sensitivity. It was suggested by the authors that the approach could potentially be generalized to other disease states and immunological phenotypes. According to a later analysis, TCR association rates differed among HLA loci, with DRB1 alleles showing the most associated TCRs and HLA-C alleles showing the fewest. Because HLA typing was unavailable for some donors at each locus, only the typed subset was used in association tests. At a false discovery rate of 0.05, a later analysis linked fewer than 20,000 TCR beta sequences to specific HLA alleles. Because counts were too low, about 18 rarely observed V segments, including chromosome 9 orphons, were excluded from the earlier analysis of around 590 of the donors.

The trim is 8 bases for V and 1 base for J, with a gap of 13 bases between the germline ends. The germline V gene encodes CDR1 MNHEY and CDR2 SMNVEV (reference sequence). The CDR3 measures 14 amino acids from cysteine to phenylalanine. Solely the CDR3 DNA is kept, with 42 bases framed from the first base. The cohort was made up of about 670 healthy bone marrow donors. All cohort members were sampled while nominally healthy, although unrecorded immune exposures were likely present. The donor was CMV seropositive and belonged to the group of 250 to 300 seropositive cohort members. Each donor provided a peripheral blood sample, and peripheral blood mononuclear cells were used for TCR beta sequencing. The Qiagen DNeasy Blood Extraction Kit was used to extract genomic DNA from the blood cell samples. This clone was observed a handful of times. The antigen it recognizes is unknown. No clone much larger than this one lies a single base away; base qualities are absent.

Library method: the immunoSEQ multiplex PCR assay. The multiplex PCR relied on a mix of 60 forward primers for TCR Vbeta segments and 13 reverse primers for TCR Jbeta segments. The CDR3 region of rearranged TCR beta genes was amplified from genomic DNA with a multiplex PCR assay. Amplified TCR beta libraries were sequenced as 87-base-pair reads on the Illumina HiSeq System. As for the authors' bioinformatics: Across the roughly 640 repertoires, a later analysis counted tens of millions of unique TCR beta chains, roughly 11 million of which were shared by at least two donors. A nearest-neighbor algorithm error-corrected the raw reads and collapsed the reads into unique sequences, merging closely related sequences to remove PCR and sequencing errors. To assign V, D and J gene segments, CDR3 sequences were aligned to IMGT reference sequences. For a sequence to be retained, at least a six-nucleotide match to both a V gene segment and a J gene segment was required. Rearrangements were classified as productive when the CDR3 lacked stop codons and remained in frame with V and J, and all other rearrangements were classified as non-productive. Following IMGT convention, CDR3 was defined as the stretch from the second conserved V-encoded cysteine up to the conserved J-encoded phenylalanine. Sequences without an unambiguous match to a single V gene segment were excluded from the earlier analysis of a few hundred of the donors. In an earlier analysis of more than 500 of the donors, a V segment was called functional when productive rearrangements were above 56.7%, and segregating when the standard deviation between donors exceeded 5%. A statistical classification framework was built for diagnosing cytomegalovirus status from the catalog of TCR beta chain sequences. A later analysis assigned V and J genes by comparing TCR nucleotide sequences with IMGT/GENE-DB human TR gene sequences. The TCRdist pipeline was used in a later analysis to assign CDR3 sequences and most-parsimonious VDJ recombination scenarios. In a later analysis, every TCR beta chain was defined by the combination of its CDR3 amino acid sequence and its V-gene family, and reads without a unique V-gene family were dropped. A later analysis removed 500 to 650 highly shared, low-generation-probability nucleotide sequences to deal with suspected cross-contamination and a sequencing artifact. In a later analysis, a clonal expansion index for each public chain was calculated from normalized within-repertoire ranks of inferred template counts. In a later analysis, generation probabilities were computed with a VDJ recombination model fitted to out-of-frame rearrangements, and the resulting probabilities were checked against IGoR. A later analysis scored TCR-TCR, TCR-HLA and TCR-CMV co-occurrence with hypergeometric tests, applying a repertoire-size bias correction to TCR pairs. A later analysis estimated false discovery rates by permuting HLA or CMV assignments 20 times. In a later analysis, co-occurring TCRs were grouped using DBSCAN, with TCRdist sequence similarity added in when clustering inside HLA-allele-positive subsets. Repertoires with fewer than 30,000 or more than 120,000 public chains were left out of co-occurrence clustering, as were about five repertoires with anomalous nucleotide sharing. The immuneACCESS repertoire file appears here via TCRdb, limited to in-frame rearrangements. These files lack a portion of the clones; in checked studies, under half of the deficit traces to unresolved V genes, and the cause of the others is not known. That table supplies the V and J calls and clone size; D and trimming were determined from the DNA. This sample comprises 120,000 to 150,000 clones, about four fifths of them detected only once. The ten largest clones take up 5.7% of the sample.

The sequencing sample was made of PBMCs. This clonotype was obtained from a man aged 30 to 45 in good health and CMV-seropositive. The chain employs TRBV27 and TRBJ2-3; TRBD1 is perhaps the D gene, given 6 matching bases. The bases read TGTGCCAGCCGGCGAAGGACAGGCACAGATACGCAGTATTTT. Its protein reads: CASRRRTGTDTQYF.